The present entry profiles one T cell receptor (beta chain) with its context. Many counts were recorded for this clonotype. The antigen this receptor binds is unknown. No clone much larger than this one lies a single base away; base qualities are absent. Per the germline V gene (reference sequence), WNHNN is the CDR1 and SYGVQD is the CDR2. V drops 3 bases and J drops 3 bases, leaving 9 bases in between. The CDR3 holds 14 amino acids from the cysteine to the phenylalanine. Only CDR3 DNA is held: 42 bases, read in frame from base 1. Library preparation employed PCR. The sequencer listed for this sample is Illumina HiSeq 2500. Molecular barcoding was employed in the preparation of TCR libraries, with unique molecular identifiers being used to normalize TCRbeta repertoire quantification. TCRdb handled the public reads itself, with Q25 trimming in fastp and clone calling in MiXCR, and kept productive beta chains. Each CDR3 protein gets just one entry, which takes the most common genes and DNA from the rows behind it. The sample includes roughly 500,000 distinct CDR3 sequences, with over 9.5% observed a single time. The top ten clonotypes cover 2% of the sample.

This entry is derived from a study of T-cell reconstitution after alpha-beta-depleted transplantation in children (dated by TCRdb to 2015 to 2016). Notes on the research overall: Using TCR repertoire profiling, the study followed T-cell immune reconstitution in a quantitative way in children after TCRalphabeta/CD19-depleted allogeneic hematopoietic cell transplantation.

Reading the label with the study, this specimen's treatment or condition is: allogeneic hematopoietic cell transplantation with graft depleted of TCRalphabeta T cells and CD19 B cells. Transplant recipients were children who received TCRalphabeta/CD19-depleted allogeneic hematopoietic cell grafts. What the authors observed across the whole study: The frequencies of hyperexpanded clones fell over the following months, and after one year, T-cell counts and TCRbeta diversity were mostly attributed to newly produced T cells. Apparently early alphabetaT-cell count recovery about two months after transplant reportedly relied on only several hundred rapidly expanded clones derived from non-depleted graft cells. In some patients, the high TCRbeta diversity seen at day 60 was put down to recipient T cells and intrathymic progenitors that had survived conditioning.

The specimen comprised PBMCs, sampled before TCRalphabeta/CD19-depleted stem cell transplant. The chain is encoded by TRBV10-1 joined to TRBJ2-1; the D region possibly corresponds to TRBD2 (6 bases align). The TCR was taken from a child aged 2 to 10 with inherited bone marrow failure, due to receive a stem cell transplant. CDR3 loop: CASSDGGFYNEQFF. The DNA sequence reads TGCGCCAGCAGTGATGGGGGGTTCTACAATGAGCAGTTCTTC.